This T cell receptor (beta chain) was sequenced in a study of cytomegalovirus exposure and HLA in healthy donors. The study's findings and limits: Researchers catalogued around 150 TCR beta chains as cytomegalovirus-associated.

Germline V gene data show CDR1 as MDHEN and CDR2 as SYDVKM. There are 14 residues in the CDR3. J was trimmed by 6 bases and V by 6 bases; bases with no gene match: 8. As to this clone: Its antigen is as yet unknown.

PCR employed 60 Vbeta and 13 Jbeta primers. How the authors handled the data: As a later analysis found, there were 80 million or so unique TCR beta chains, of which about 10 million were shared. Sequencing used immunoSEQ multiplex PCR; TCRdb keeps in-frame clones, though not all of them. V and J calls and clone size follow that table, whereas D and trimming were derived from the DNA. This sample contains 90,000 to 100,000 clones. The chain joins TRBV28 to TRBJ2-7; 10 nucleotides align to TRBD1. The receptor's source is a woman aged 25 to 39 in good health and CMV-seronegative. Sample: PBMCs. CDR3 DNA sequence: TGTGCCAGCAGGACCGGACAGGGGGTAGGCGAGCAGTACTTC. Its protein is CASRTGQGVGEQYF.